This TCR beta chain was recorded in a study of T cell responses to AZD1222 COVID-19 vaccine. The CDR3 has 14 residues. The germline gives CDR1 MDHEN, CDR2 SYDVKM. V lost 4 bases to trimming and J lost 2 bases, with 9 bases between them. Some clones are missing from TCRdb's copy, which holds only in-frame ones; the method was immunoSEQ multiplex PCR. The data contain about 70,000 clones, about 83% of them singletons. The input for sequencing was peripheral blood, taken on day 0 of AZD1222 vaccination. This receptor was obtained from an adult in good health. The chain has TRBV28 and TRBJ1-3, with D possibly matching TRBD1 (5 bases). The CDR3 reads CASSSGWTGNTIYF. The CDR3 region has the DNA TGTGCCAGCAGTTCAGGGTGGACTGGAAACACCATATATTTT.